These 15 T cell receptor beta chains were all obtained from the same sample, sequenced in a study of cytomegalovirus exposure and HLA in healthy donors. Clones were read by immunoSEQ multiplex PCR, and TCRdb kept only the in-frame ones, dropping some. The sample consists of tens of thousands of clones, just under 85% of them appearing once. The sample was PBMCs. The receptors derive from a man aged 25-45 years in good health and CMV-seronegative.

V usage is TRBV7-2 and J usage is TRBJ2-7; 9 bases line up with TRBD1. The V gene end was trimmed by 1 base and the J gene end by 3 bases; junction bases not matched to a gene: 1. The CDR3 runs 14 residues. The V gene's germline CDR1 is SGHTA and CDR2 FQGNSA. CDR3 residues: CASSLGDRVYEQYF. DNA for the CDR3: TGTGCCAGCAGCTTAGGGGACAGGGTCTACGAGCAGTACTTC.

The V and J genes are TRBV7-9 and TRBJ2-1; possible D gene TRBD1, 5 bases. Deletions cut 1 base from V and 8 bases from J, with 12 bases between. This CDR3 comprises 14 residues. Per germline, CDR1 SEHNR and CDR2 FQNEAQ (reference sequence). CDR3 region: CASSLGQGSDEQFF. The CDR3 DNA reads TGTGCCAGCAGCTTAGGGCAGGGAAGCGATGAGCAGTTCTTC.

The CDR3, as DNA: TGTGCCAGCAGCTCTCCCTACGAGCAGTACTTC. This sequence encodes CASSSPYEQYF. This chain links TRBV7-9 with TRBJ2-7; D is undetermined. The CDR3 consists of 11 residues. From germline, CDR1 is SEHNR and CDR2 FQNEAQ (reference sequence). V dropped 4 bases and J dropped 2 bases, with 3 bases sitting between them.

A few counts support this clone. CDR3 residues: CASSLSSNQPQHF. CDR3 DNA: TGTGCCAGCAGCTTGTCAAGCAATCAGCCCCAGCATTTT. The chain is built from TRBV7-6 and TRBJ1-5; unclear D gene. Germline V CDR1 and CDR2: SGHVS, FNYEAQ. This CDR3 is 13 amino acids long. The germline V and J ends were trimmed by 3 bases and 1 base, with 4 bases remaining between them.

The rearrangement links TRBV18 to TRBJ2-1, with 14 bases fitting TRBD2. This CDR3 comprises 17 residues. Germline lookup yields CDR1 KGHSH and CDR2 LQKENI. V lost 3 bases and J lost 12; bases outside the gene matches: 13. The CDR3 is CASSPQGLAGGTLVQFF. The CDR3 DNA sequence: TGTGCCAGCTCACCTCAAGGACTAGCGGGAGGAACCCTCGTGCAGTTCTTC.

The chain has TRBV30 and TRBJ1-5; no clear D. The CDR3 consists of 15 residues. Per the germline V gene, CDR1 is GTSNPN and CDR2 is SVGIG (reference sequence). V lost 1 base, J lost 2 bases, and 12 bases lay in between. Here the CDR3 DNA reads TGTGCCTGGAGTGGAGGGTCCTCGGGCAATCAGCCCCAGCATTTT. Protein: CAWSGGSSGNQPQHF.

V and J are TRBV5-6 and TRBJ1-4; D remains unclear. The CDR3 loop spans 14 amino acids. Germline CDR1 and CDR2: SGHDT and YYEEEE. The V gene lost 1 base and the J gene lost 8 bases, with 12 bases spanning the gap. For the CDR3, the DNA is TGTGCCAGCAGCTTGCGCCAGGTAGAGGAAAAACTGTTTTTT. This gives the protein CASSLRQVEEKLFF.

The chain couples TRBV7-6 to TRBJ2-1, with D hard to call. Trimming took 1 base from V and 10 from J, leaving 17 bases between them. The CDR3 contains 15 residues. Germline V lookup: CDR1 SGHVS, CDR2 FNYEAQ. The CDR3 reads CASSLEQYPIMEQFF. The CDR3 DNA reads as TGTGCCAGCAGCTTAGAACAGTATCCCATTATGGAGCAGTTCTTC. Full variable domain (outside the CDR3, taken from reference TRBV7-6 and TRBJ2-1): GAGVSQSPRYKVTKRGQDVALRCDPISGHVSLYWYRQALGQGPEFLTYFNYEAQQDKSGLPNDRFSAERPEGSISTLTIQRTEQRDSAMYRCASSLEQYPIMEQFFGPGTRLTVL.

V is TRBV6-6 and J is TRBJ2-2, with TRBD1 as a possible D gene (5 bases). Trimming took 0 bases from V and 7 from J, leaving 12 bases between them. This CDR3 has 15 amino acids. CDR1 and CDR2 from the germline V gene are MNHNY and SVGAGI (reference sequence). This chain's CDR3 is CASSYSSGPGGELFF. CDR3 sequence (DNA): TGTGCCAGCAGTTACTCATCAGGGCCGGGCGGGGAGCTGTTTTTT.

The chain uses TRBV29-1 and TRBJ1-2; a weak D match, TRBD1 (6 bases). Germline loops: CDR1 SQVTM, CDR2 ANQGSEA. Trimming took off 3 bases at V and 3 bases at J, with 17 bases between the two ends. The CDR3 length is 15 residues. The CDR3 DNA reads TGCAGCGTTGATAAAAGGCCAGGGGTGGACTATGGCTACACCTTC. As protein: CSVDKRPGVDYGYTF.

The chain couples TRBV6-1 to TRBJ1-1, with D possibly being TRBD1 (5 bases). Trimming shortened V by 3 bases and J by 5 bases, and 10 bases separated the two germline ends. The CDR3 has 13 amino acids. Germline V gene sequence: CDR1 MNHNS, CDR2 SASEGT. The CDR3 loop reads CASSETDNTEAFF. Written as DNA, the CDR3 is TGTGCCAGCAGTGAGACGGACAATACTGAAGCTTTCTTT.

The V gene is TRBV9, the J gene TRBJ1-2, with TRBD1 matching 7 bases. The V and J ends lost 3 bases and 2 bases, in that order; junction bases with no gene match: 4. This CDR3 contains 14 residues. Germline CDR1 reads SGDLS; CDR2 reads YYNGEE. CDR3 DNA sequence: TGTGCCAGCAGCGCGACAGGGAGAAACTATGGCTACACCTTC. It codes for CASSATGRNYGYTF.

V and J are TRBV28 and TRBJ1-2; D not certain. Trimming cost V 4 bases and J 4 bases, with 13 bases left between them. Germline CDR1 and CDR2: MDHEN and SYDVKM. This CDR3 is built from 14 residues. The CDR3 sequence: CASSYPSEGYGYTF. The CDR3 nucleotides are TGTGCCAGCAGTTATCCCAGCGAGGGCTATGGCTACACCTTC.

This chain joins TRBV7-2 and TRBJ1-4, with D perhaps TRBD1 (6 bases). Germline V lookup: CDR1 SGHTA, CDR2 FQGNSA. With 5 bases removed from V and 8 bases from J, the gap between germline ends came to 15 bases. This CDR3 spans 14 amino acids. CDR3 coding DNA: TGTGCCAGCAGCCAGCAGGGGTTTCAAGAAAAACTGTTTTTT. This sequence encodes CASSQQGFQEKLFF.

The rearrangement links TRBV7-2 to TRBJ2-7; D call uncertain. The ends were cut back, 3 bases at V and 0 bases at J, with 6 bases in the middle. The CDR3 totals 13 residues. Germline V gene sequence: CDR1 SGHTA, CDR2 FQGNSA. The DNA of the CDR3 is TGTGCCAGCAGCTTTCCACACTCCTACGAGCAGTACTTC. Protein sequence: CASSFPHSYEQYF.